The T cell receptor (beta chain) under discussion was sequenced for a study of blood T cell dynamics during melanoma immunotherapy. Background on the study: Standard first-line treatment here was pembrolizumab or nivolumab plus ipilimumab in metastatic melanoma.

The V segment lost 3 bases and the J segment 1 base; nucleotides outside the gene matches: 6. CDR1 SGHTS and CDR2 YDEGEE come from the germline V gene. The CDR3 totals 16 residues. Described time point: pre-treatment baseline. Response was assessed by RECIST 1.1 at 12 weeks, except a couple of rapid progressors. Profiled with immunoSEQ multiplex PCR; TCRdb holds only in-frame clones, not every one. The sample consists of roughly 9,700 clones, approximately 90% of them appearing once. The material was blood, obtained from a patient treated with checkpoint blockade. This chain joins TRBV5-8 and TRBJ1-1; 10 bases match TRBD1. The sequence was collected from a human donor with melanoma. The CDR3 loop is CASSSGTGVRNTEAFF. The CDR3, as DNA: TGTGCCAGCAGCTCAGGGACAGGGGTTAGGAACACTGAAGCTTTCTTT.